A selection of T cell receptor beta chains follows, all from one sample in a study of identical twins. TCRdb ran MiXCR on the 5' RACE reads and lists one entry per CDR3 protein. The sample includes more than 650,000 distinct CDR3 sequences, approximately 6.1% of them seen just once. The material sequenced was naive T cells sorted from blood. These receptors came from a man younger than 30 in good health. Both conserved end residues are part of each CDR3. D genes are given only for firm matches. Not every row has a clone size; where given, it reads once, few, many or a size class.

>many|NA|TRBJ1-4|TRBV29-1
CSVEAGQKTATNEKLFF
TGCAGCGTTGAGGCCGGACAGAAGACAGCAACTAATGAAAAACTGTTTTTT
>NA|NA|TRBJ2-3|TRBV10-3
CAISDLIDTQYF
TGTGCCATCAGTGACCTTATAGATACGCAGTATTTT
>few|TRBD1|TRBJ1-2|TRBV19
CASSPTGTGRDGYTF
TGTGCCAGTAGTCCAACGGGGACAGGTCGGGACGGCTACACCTTC
>NA|NA|TRBJ2-5|TRBV12-3/TRBV12-4
CASSNAQEAQYF
TGTGCCAGCTCGAATGCGCAAGAGGCCCAGTACTTC
>NA|NA|TRBJ2-3|TRBV27
CASNPSNTDTQYF
TGTGCCAGCAACCCTTCGAACACAGATACGCAGTATTTT
>NA|TRBD1|TRBJ1-1|TRBV9
CASSYGTGVRNTEAFF
TGTGCCAGCAGTTACGGGACAGGGGTGAGGAACACTGAAGCTTTCTTT
>many|NA|TRBJ2-1|TRBV12-3/TRBV12-4
CASSLILSEQFF
TGTGCCAGCAGCCTTATTTTGAGTGAGCAGTTCTTC
>NA|NA|TRBJ1-5|TRBV11-3
CASSLDRQSNQPQHF
TGTGCCAGCAGCTTAGACCGACAAAGCAATCAGCCCCAGCATTTT
>many|NA|TRBJ1-4|TRBV3-1
CASSQHGGGNEKLFF
TGTGCCAGCAGCCAGCACGGAGGGGGGAATGAAAAACTGTTTTTT
>few|NA|TRBJ1-1|TRBV29-1
CSVARTEAFF
TGCAGCGTTGCACGGACTGAAGCTTTCTTT
>NA|NA|TRBJ2-1|TRBV11-2
CASSSQGSAYNEQFF
TGTGCCAGCAGCTCCCAGGGCAGCGCCTACAATGAGCAGTTCTTC
>NA|NA|TRBJ1-1|TRBV3-1
CASSQDPQSNTEAFF
TGTGCCAGCAGCCAAGATCCCCAGTCGAACACTGAAGCTTTCTTT
>few|TRBD2|TRBJ2-1|TRBV12-3/TRBV12-4
CASSPGTSVYEQFF
TGTGCCAGCAGTCCCGGGACTAGTGTTTATGAGCAGTTCTTC
>many|TRBD1|TRBJ2-3|TRBV12-3/TRBV12-4
CASSPTGQGADTQYF
TGTGCCAGCAGTCCCACGGGACAGGGGGCAGATACGCAGTATTTT
>many|NA|TRBJ1-5|TRBV12-3/TRBV12-4
CASTPQEGEQPQHF
TGTGCCAGCACTCCCCAGGAGGGGGAGCAGCCCCAGCATTTT